This TCR beta chain was recovered during a study of cytomegalovirus exposure and HLA in healthy donors. PCR used 60 Vbeta primers and 13 Jbeta primers. This table comes from immunoSEQ multiplex PCR, and its TCRdb copy is limited to in-frame clones, with some not included. The data show 200,000 to 300,000 clones, 80% to 90% seen once. Healthy people donating bone marrow made up the donors. Looked up from germline, CDR1 is SQVTM and CDR2 is ANQGSEA. The J segment lost 2 bases and the V segment lost 6 bases, leaving 2 bases of the junction unmatched. This CDR3 spans 13 amino acids. V is TRBV29-1 and J is TRBJ2-1; 9 bases fit TRBD2. The receptor was derived from a woman aged 40 to 50 in good health and CMV-seropositive. The source material was PBMCs. The CDR3 loop is CSVTSGTYNEQFF. The DNA for the CDR3 is TGCAGCGTGACTAGCGGAACCTACAATGAGCAGTTCTTC.